This T cell receptor (beta chain) is from a study of cytomegalovirus exposure and HLA in healthy donors. Study overall: The Caucasian-associated ancestry cluster contained about 80% of the roughly 390 genotyped donors. Study-wide findings and caveats: In an earlier analysis, about 87% or about 30%: the productive usage of most TCR beta V segments.

Note on this clone: Its antigen is undetermined.

The V and J ends lost 4 bases and 0 bases respectively, with 10 bases between them. There are 15 residues in the CDR3. Germline CDR1 is MDHEN and CDR2 is SYDVKM. 60 Vbeta and 13 Jbeta primers were used in PCR. The data were produced by immunoSEQ multiplex PCR, yet TCRdb's version contains in-frame clones alone and is incomplete. The sample carries roughly 140,000 clones, over 75% recorded once. The clonotype comes from a man aged 30 to 45 in good health and CMV-seropositive. Source material: PBMCs. This chain connects TRBV28 to TRBJ1-3; D is uncertain. The CDR3 nucleotides are TGTGCCAGCAGTTCGATCCCTATCTCTGGAAACACCATATATTTT. It is translated as CASSSIPISGNTIYF.